Below are 30 T cell receptor beta chains sequenced from a single sample in a study of spatial heterogeneity in lung cancer. Time point meaning: sample taken at primary tumor resection. TCRdb re-called the 5' RACE reads through MiXCR, storing one row per CDR3 protein. The sample gives approximately 9,000 distinct CDR3 sequences, 4% to 5% of which show up once; roughly 28% is in the top ten. Source: PBMCs, taken at surgery. The receptors here all came from a male donor with early-stage non-small cell lung cancer.

This clonotype has a handful of counts. This sequence joins TRBV7-9 and TRBJ1-2, with D unclear. This CDR3 comprises 14 residues. V lost 2 bases and J 2 bases, leaving 9 bases between the germline ends. CDR1 SEHNR and CDR2 FQNEAQ come from the germline V gene (reference sequence). The CDR3 is CASSLPNTNYGYTF. CDR3 DNA: TGTGCCAGCAGCTTACCAAACACAAACTATGGCTACACCTTC.

By share, this clonotype ranks as medium-sized. V gene TRBV27 combines with J gene TRBJ2-1, with D possibly being TRBD1 or TRBD2 (5 bases each). Per the germline V gene, CDR1 is MNHEY and CDR2 is SMNVEV (reference sequence). V gave up 2 bases and J gave up 8 bases, with 13 bases separating them. The CDR3 spans 14 residues. CDR3 nucleotide sequence: TGTGCCAGCAGTTTAAGCAGGGAGTTTGATGAGCAGTTCTTC. This codes for CASSLSREFDEQFF.

This clonotype was observed many times. The rearrangement links TRBV4-1 to TRBJ1-3; TRBD1 might be the D (5 bases). The CDR3 spans 14 residues. Trimming removed 5 bases from V and 0 bases from J, with 8 bases in between. Looked up from germline, CDR1 is MGHRA and CDR2 is YSYEKL. The CDR3 loop reads CASSTGDSGNTIYF. The CDR3 DNA sequence: TGCGCCAGCAGCACAGGAGACTCTGGAAACACCATATATTTT.

This clonotype appeared many times. V and J are TRBV12-3 or TRBV12-4 and TRBJ2-5; the D is unclear. Between the trimmed V and J ends, which lost 5 bases and 1 base, there was a span of 8 bases. This CDR3 spans 13 amino acids. CDR3 DNA sequence: TGTGCCAGCAGTCAAGGAAGCCAAGAGACCCAGTACTTC. Translating it yields CASSQGSQETQYF.

This clonotype was recorded many times. The chain is built from TRBV7-2 and TRBJ1-1; D perhaps matches TRBD1 (6 bases). V was clipped by 2 bases and J by 2 bases, with 9 bases between them. Germline V gives CDR1 SGHTA, CDR2 FQGNSA. This CDR3 region has 14 residues. CDR3 nucleotide sequence: TGTGCCAGCAGCTTAATCAGGGGAAACACTGAAGCTTTCTTT. Translated, it gives CASSLIRGNTEAFF.

This chain joins TRBV20-1 and TRBJ2-1; the D gene is possibly TRBD1 (6 bases). The V gene's germline CDR1 is DFQATT and CDR2 SNEGSKA (reference sequence). The CDR3 is made up of 12 amino acids. The germline V and J ends were trimmed by 3 bases and 11 bases, with 14 bases remaining between them. The CDR3 is CSARQQGGKQFF. In DNA, the CDR3 is TGCAGTGCTAGGCAACAAGGGGGAAAGCAGTTCTTC.

This clonotype was detected ten times or more. V is TRBV5-5 and J is TRBJ2-3; 10 nucleotides align to TRBD2. Germline-derived CDR1 and CDR2 are SGHKS and YYEKEE (reference sequence). J gave up 6 bases and V 3 bases, and 4 bases lay outside the gene matches. The CDR3 runs to 14 residues. CDR3 protein: CASSSLAGWDTQYF. DNA of the CDR3: TGTGCCAGCAGCTCACTAGCGGGATGGGATACGCAGTATTTT. Using reference TRBV5-5 and TRBJ2-3 for the parts outside the CDR3, the full variable domain is DAGVTQSPTHLIKTRGQQVTLRCSPISGHKSVSWYQQVLGQGPQFIFQYYEKEERGRGNFPDRFSARQFPNYSSELNVNALLLGDSALYLCASSSLAGWDTQYFGPGTRLTVL.

Many counts were recorded for this clonotype. This chain uses TRBV28 with TRBJ1-5; weak D call: TRBD1 (6 bases). The germline gives CDR1 MDHEN, CDR2 SYDVKM. The CDR3 has 15 amino acids. With 10 bases removed from V and 6 bases from J, the gap between germline ends came to 22 bases. The CDR3 coding sequence is TGTGCCAACAGGGCCGCGACAGGAGGAGGTCAGCCCCAGCATTTT. Translated, it gives CANRAATGGGQPQHF.

By share, this clonotype ranks as medium-sized. The rearrangement uses TRBV28 and TRBJ2-5; 8 nucleotides align to TRBD1. The CDR3 is 14 residues long. CDR1 and CDR2 (germline): MDHEN, SYDVKM. V lost 5 bases, J lost 2 bases, and 4 bases stayed unmatched. The CDR3 is CASSGGTGQETQYF. The CDR3 DNA sequence: TGTGCCAGCAGTGGCGGGACAGGACAAGAGACCCAGTACTTC.

This clonotype was found a few times. The chain is built from TRBV11-2 and TRBJ1-2, with D possibly TRBD1 on 5 matching bases. This CDR3 contains 17 residues. The V gene's germline CDR1 is SGHAT and CDR2 FQNNGV. Deletions cut 0 bases from V and 4 bases from J, with 18 bases between. CDR3 bases: TGTGCCAGCAGCTTAGATCGACGGAGGGGTAGTGTCTATGGCTACACCTTC. It specifies CASSLDRRRGSVYGYTF.

This chain links TRBV19 with TRBJ1-2; a possible D gene is TRBD1 (6 bases). V lost 10 bases and J 5 bases, leaving 20 bases between the germline ends. This CDR3 contains 14 residues. The V gene's germline CDR1 is LNHDA and CDR2 SQIVND (reference sequence). Here the CDR3 reads CATSLDSILYGYTF. In DNA form, the CDR3 reads TGTGCCACCTCACTGGACAGCATATTATATGGCTACACCTTC.

This clonotype was observed many times. V usage is TRBV5-5 and J usage is TRBJ2-2; D is tentatively TRBD1 or TRBD2 (6 bases each). The CDR3 extends over 19 amino acids. Germline V CDR1 and CDR2: SGHKS, YYEKEE (reference sequence). Trimming left V 4 bases short and J 3 bases short, with 25 bases between. CDR3 sequence: CASSINRFSGGRDTGELFF. CDR3 in DNA: TGTGCCAGCAGCATCAATCGATTTTCCGGGGGCCGGGACACCGGGGAGCTGTTTTTT.

The V gene is TRBV7-2, the J gene TRBJ2-5; TRBD2 matches 10 bases. The CDR3 has 20 amino acids. Germline V gene lookup returns CDR1 SGHTA and CDR2 FQGNSA. The trim removed 6 bases at V and 5 bases at J, leaving 24 bases unmatched. In DNA form, the CDR3 reads TGTGCCAGCAGTCTTAACTCCCCCTCCCTTTTAGCGGGGGGCCGCGAGACCCAGTACTTC. It yields the protein CASSLNSPSLLAGGRETQYF. Supplemented by reference TRBV7-2 and TRBJ2-5, the full variable domain reads GAGVSQSPSNKVTEKGKDVELRCDPISGHTALYWYRQSLGQGLEFLIYFQGNSAPDKSGLPSDRFSAERTGGSVSTLTIQRTQQEDSAVYLCASSLNSPSLLAGGRETQYFGPGTRLLVL.

This clonotype was seen ten or more times. The chain has TRBV4-1 and TRBJ2-3; a weak D match, TRBD2 (5 bases). Germline V gives CDR1 MGHRA, CDR2 YSYEKL. The V end was cut by 3 bases, the J end by 3 bases, with 13 bases between. The CDR3 is made up of 15 amino acids. Written as DNA, the CDR3 is TGCGCCAGCAGCCAGATACGGGGATGGACAGATACGCAGTATTTT. Translated: CASSQIRGWTDTQYF.

This clonotype was found many times. The CDR3 nucleotides are TGTGCCAGCAGGAAGGACAGTGTGGCCACTGAAGCTTTCTTT. Translation: CASRKDSVATEAFF. The chain couples TRBV6-2 or TRBV6-3 to TRBJ1-1; weak D call: TRBD1 (6 bases). The CDR3 sequence is 14 residues long. Trimming removed 6 bases at V and 4 bases at J, with 15 bases between. Germline V gene data show CDR1 as MNHEY and CDR2 as SVGEGT.

This clonotype appeared many times. This sequence joins TRBV6-5 and TRBJ1-1, with TRBD1 matching 7 bases. Germline loops: CDR1 MNHEY, CDR2 SVGAGI. J was trimmed by 0 bases and V by 8 bases; bases with no gene match: 3. CDR3 length: 13 residues. The CDR3: CASFTGVNTEAFF. The CDR3 DNA follows: TGTGCCAGCTTTACAGGGGTGAACACTGAAGCTTTCTTT.

Sample share makes this clonotype medium-sized. This rearrangement joins TRBV6-5 to TRBJ2-1; D is perhaps TRBD1 (8 bases). Trimming took 6 bases from V and 5 from J, leaving 17 bases between them. In germline, CDR1 is MNHEY, CDR2 SVGAGI. The CDR3 loop spans 15 amino acids. Here the CDR3 DNA reads TGTGCCAGCAGGCCAGGGGGCAGCGGGAACAATGAGCAGTTCTTC. Its protein product is CASRPGGSGNNEQFF.

J is TRBJ2-7 and V is TRBV7-6; 9 nucleotides agree with TRBD1. V was clipped by 5 bases and J by 6 bases; unmatched bases: 17. The CDR3 extends over 17 amino acids. Germline loops: CDR1 SGHVS, CDR2 FNYEAQ. The CDR3, as DNA: TGTGCCAGCAGCCCAGGCGCGGGTAGGACAGGGGTCGCCGAGCAGTACTTC. Residues: CASSPGAGRTGVAEQYF.

This clonotype was seen a handful of times. The gene calls are TRBV10-3 and TRBJ1-3; 10 nucleotides align to TRBD1. The CDR3 totals 14 residues. Germline assignment: CDR1 ENHRY and CDR2 SYGVKD. The ends lost 5 bases at V and 8 bases at J; junction bases unmatched: 6. CDR3 DNA sequence: TGTGCCATCAGTATGACAGGGGGCTTGGACACCATATATTTT. This encodes CAISMTGGLDTIYF.

This clonotype was seen at least ten times. The rearrangement links TRBV7-2 to TRBJ2-3; D perhaps matches TRBD1 (6 bases). CDR1 is SGHTA, CDR2 FQGNSA, per germline. The V and J ends lost 6 bases and 4 bases respectively, with 14 bases between them. The CDR3 runs to 14 residues. CDR3 coding DNA: TGTGCCAGCAGTACGCAGGGGAAAGCAGATACGCAGTATTTT. Translated: CASSTQGKADTQYF.

This clonotype was detected many times. The chain combines TRBV24-1 with TRBJ2-2; no clear D. CDR3 length: 13 amino acids. The germline V and J ends were trimmed by 5 bases and 4 bases, with 7 bases remaining between them. Germline V gene data show CDR1 as KGHDR and CDR2 as SFDVKD. CDR3 nucleotides: TGTGCCACCAGTGTACCTGCCACCGGGGAGCTGTTTTTT. Its protein product is CATSVPATGELFF.

This clonotype was detected ten times or more. The CDR3 DNA reads as TGTGCCAGCAGCCCTCGGACTAGCGGGGGATACAATGAGCAGTTCTTC. Residues: CASSPRTSGGYNEQFF. This chain uses TRBV7-2 with TRBJ2-1; TRBD2 matches at 13 bases. CDR1 and CDR2 (germline): SGHTA, FQGNSA. This CDR3 is 16 amino acids long. V shed 5 bases, J shed 4 bases, and the junction held 5 bases outside the gene matches.

V and J are TRBV11-2 and TRBJ2-2; D is undetermined. Germline V CDR1 and CDR2: SGHAT, FQNNGV. Trimming took 3 bases from V and 10 from J, leaving 6 bases between them. The CDR3 covers 11 residues. Here the CDR3 DNA reads TGTGCCAGCAGCTTCTTTGAGGAGCTGTTTTTT. Amino acid sequence: CASSFFEELFF.

This clonotype was observed a few times. This rearrangement joins TRBV5-1 to TRBJ2-1; D not resolved. CDR3 length: 12 amino acids. V shed 1 base and J shed 4 bases, with 3 bases lying between them. Germline CDR1 is SGHRS and CDR2 is YFSETQ. CDR3 amino acids: CASSLRYNEQFF. The CDR3 bases are TGCGCCAGCAGCTTGAGGTACAATGAGCAGTTCTTC.

This clonotype has ten or more counts. The chain couples TRBV20-1 to TRBJ1-5; 8 nucleotides agree with TRBD1. Per germline, CDR1 DFQATT and CDR2 SNEGSKA (reference sequence). V lost 0 bases and J lost 4; bases outside the gene matches: 11. The CDR3 spans 17 residues. CDR3: CSARDTLGQGQNQPQHF. CDR3 DNA: TGCAGTGCTAGAGATACTCTAGGACAGGGCCAAAATCAGCCCCAGCATTTT.

The gene calls are TRBV20-1 and TRBJ1-5, with D possibly matching TRBD1 (5 bases). Looked up from germline, CDR1 is DFQATT and CDR2 is SNEGSKA (reference sequence). The CDR3 sequence is 15 residues long. V was clipped by 2 bases and J by 4 bases, with 15 bases between them. CDR3 sequence: CSARLPGRANQPQHF. The CDR3 bases are TGCAGTGCTAGATTGCCAGGGAGGGCAAATCAGCCCCAGCATTTT.

This clonotype was observed many times. The rearrangement uses TRBV2 and TRBJ2-1; 9 nucleotides align to TRBD2. This CDR3 region has 15 residues. Germline-derived CDR1 and CDR2 are SNHLY and FYNNEI. Germline trimming cut 1 base from V and 6 bases from J; bases unmatched to any gene: 4. In DNA, the CDR3 is TGTGCCAGCAGTGAAGGGAGCGGGGGGTTCAATGAGCAGTTCTTC. It codes for CASSEGSGGFNEQFF.

The V and J genes are TRBV5-1 and TRBJ1-2, with D tentatively TRBD1 (6 bases). This CDR3 spans 14 amino acids. V was clipped by 1 base and J by 7 bases, with 14 bases between them. CDR1 is SGHRS, CDR2 YFSETQ, per germline. The DNA for the CDR3 is TGCGCCAGCAGCTTGCTACAGGGTAATCGTGGCTACACCTTC. This sequence encodes CASSLLQGNRGYTF.

Ten or more counts support this clonotype. V gene TRBV18 combines with J gene TRBJ1-1; D might be TRBD1 (6 bases). The germline V gene has CDR1 KGHSH and CDR2 LQKENI. This CDR3 contains 13 residues. V was cut by 6 bases and J by 5 bases, with 13 bases left in between. CDR3 nucleotides: TGTGCCAGCTCCCCCAGGGGAGAGACTGAAGCTTTCTTT. Protein sequence: CASSPRGETEAFF. The whole variable domain, filled in from reference TRBV18 and TRBJ1-1, reads NAGVMQNPRHLVRRRGQEARLRCSPMKGHSHVYWYRQLPEEGLKFMVYLQKENIIDESGMPKERFSAEFPKEGPSILRIQQVVRGDSAAYFCASSPRGETEAFFGQGTRLTVV.

This clonotype was seen ten or more times. This chain joins TRBV6-1 and TRBJ1-6; weak D call: TRBD1 (5 bases). The CDR3 consists of 15 residues. V was shortened by 4 bases and J by 9 bases, with 16 bases between the two germline ends. Germline assignment: CDR1 MNHNS and CDR2 SASEGT. The CDR3 nucleotides are TGTGCCAGCAGTGGGTACGGGCACAGGTCTTCACCCCTCCACTTT. Amino acid sequence: CASSGYGHRSSPLHF.